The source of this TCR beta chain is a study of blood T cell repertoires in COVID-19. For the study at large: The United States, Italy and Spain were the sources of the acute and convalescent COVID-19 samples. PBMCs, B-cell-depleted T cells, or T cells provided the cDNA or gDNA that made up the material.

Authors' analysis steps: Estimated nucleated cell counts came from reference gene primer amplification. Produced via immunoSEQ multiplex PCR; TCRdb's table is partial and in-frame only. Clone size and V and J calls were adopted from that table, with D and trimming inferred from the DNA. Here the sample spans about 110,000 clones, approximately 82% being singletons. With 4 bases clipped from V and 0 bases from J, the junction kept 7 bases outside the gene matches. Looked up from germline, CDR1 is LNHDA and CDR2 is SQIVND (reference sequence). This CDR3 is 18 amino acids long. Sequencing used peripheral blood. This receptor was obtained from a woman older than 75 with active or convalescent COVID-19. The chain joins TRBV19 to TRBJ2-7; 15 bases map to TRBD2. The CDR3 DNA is TGTGCCAGTAGTAAAGGACTAGCGGGAGGGCCAAGCTCCTACGAGCAGTACTTC. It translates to CASSKGLAGGPSSYEQYF.